This T cell receptor beta chain was sequenced for a study of identical twins (dated by TCRdb to the mid-2010s). Describing the broader study: TCR alpha and beta repertoires from monozygotic twins, unrelated adults of various ages and cord blood were deep-sequenced to test whether fetal clonotypes persist. Replicate twin experiments were performed at different times using different library preparation protocols to rule out contamination. Broad study findings and their caveats: Compared with coincidental sharing between unrelated individuals, out-of-frame TCR alpha sequences shared between twins showed an excess of sequences with low generation probability. Recombination models systematically underestimated out-of-frame TCR alpha sharing in monozygotic twins but agreed with sharing between unrelated individuals. Invariant T cells such as MAIT and iNKT could partly confound zero-insertion analyses, though diverse VJ usage argued against this for most clonotypes. Because the same donors could not be followed over many years, the conclusions relied on cross-sectional statistical analysis. The excess sharing between twins in beta out-of-frame sequences was weaker because fewer shared sequences reduced the signal-to-noise ratio. Fewer insertions were carried by abundant cord blood beta clonotypes; a weaker similar trend was observed in young adult naive repertoires, while no such trend was observed in memory repertoires.

Every donor was a healthy Caucasian. The researchers also sequenced three unrelated adults who were not twins: a male aged 18 to 29, a male aged 50 to 59, and a female aged 50 to 59. Miltenyi CD45RO+ enrichment and human naive T-cell isolation kits were used to isolate memory (CD45RO+) and naive T cells from PBMC. This clonotype was found many times. This receptor's antigen is unknown. No qualities accompany the bases; no much larger clone lies one base away. Libraries came from 5' RACE. The listed sequencing device is Illumina HiSeq 2000. A universal primer binding site was added through template switching, and the final cDNA carried a unique molecular identifier so that TCR cDNA molecules could be counted accurately. Specific primers in the conserved constant-segment region were used to synthesize first-strand cDNA for the TCR alpha and beta chains. Each cDNA library was double barcoded, with a SMART-Mk sample barcode plus Illumina barcodes, to control for contamination. Two successive PCR steps introduced TruSeq adapter sequences along with Illumina sample barcodes. The TCR alpha and beta cDNA libraries were sequenced on the Illumina HiSeq platform using custom primers. In the original analysis: MiGEC was used to process raw reads and extract unique molecular identifiers, and MiXCR was used to find CDR3 positions. For each individual, recombination models were inferred using an EM algorithm with the repgenHMM and IGoR tools. The analysis of shared clonotypes was done with the tcR package in R, with sharing normalized by the product of cloneset sizes. To study raw recombination without the effects of thymic and clonal selection, out-of-frame nonproductive sequences were analyzed. TCRdb reprocessing: public reads trimmed at Q25 with fastp, clones called with MiXCR, in-frame beta chains kept. Every entry covers one CDR3 protein and lists the most common genes and DNA from its rows. These V and J calls derive from TCRdb rather than the authors' analysis. A total of hundreds of thousands of distinct CDR3 sequences appear in this sample, approximately 6.1% of them only once. Of the sample, about 1.8% falls within the top ten clones.

The source material was naive T cells sorted from blood. Per the publication, the cell subset or site label means: cells isolated with a human naive T-cell isolation kit. This TCR was sampled from a man aged 18 to 30 in good health.

The sequence in DNA is TGTGCCAGCAGCTACTTACAGACTGTTGGTACGCAGTATTTT. It translates to CASSYLQTVGTQYF. The receptor chain draws on TRBV7-2 and TRBJ2-3; the D gene cannot be resolved reliably. CDR3 length: 14 amino acids, cysteine to phenylalanine. Only CDR3 DNA remains: 42 bases, in frame from the first base. The germline V gene specifies SGHTA as CDR1 and FQGNSA as CDR2. V was cut back by 4 bases and J by 8 bases, leaving a gap of 16 bases between them.